This T cell receptor beta chain was obtained from a study of blood T cell repertoires in COVID-19. Study at large: T cells, B-cell-depleted T cells, or PBMCs supplied cDNA or gDNA.

In the study's own analysis: Estimation of nucleated cell counts relied on the amplification of reference gene primers. Clones were read by immunoSEQ multiplex PCR, and TCRdb kept only the in-frame ones, dropping some. That table gives V, J and clone size, and the DNA gave D and trimming. The repertoire consists of 180,000 or so clones, with more than 65% occurring once and the leading ten covering 11%. CDR1 and CDR2 from the germline V gene are LGHDT and YNNKEL (reference sequence). This CDR3 spans 14 amino acids. V shed 2 bases and J shed 4 bases, with 10 bases lying between them. The receptor was derived from a man between 45 and 60 years old who had recovered from COVID-19. The sequencing input was PBMCs or T cells enriched from blood (not recorded which). This chain links TRBV3-1 (or the pseudogene TRBV3-2) with TRBJ2-3; unclear D gene. The CDR3 DNA is TGTGCCAGCAGCCAATCGGTACGGGCAGATACGCAGTATTTT. Amino acids: CASSQSVRADTQYF.